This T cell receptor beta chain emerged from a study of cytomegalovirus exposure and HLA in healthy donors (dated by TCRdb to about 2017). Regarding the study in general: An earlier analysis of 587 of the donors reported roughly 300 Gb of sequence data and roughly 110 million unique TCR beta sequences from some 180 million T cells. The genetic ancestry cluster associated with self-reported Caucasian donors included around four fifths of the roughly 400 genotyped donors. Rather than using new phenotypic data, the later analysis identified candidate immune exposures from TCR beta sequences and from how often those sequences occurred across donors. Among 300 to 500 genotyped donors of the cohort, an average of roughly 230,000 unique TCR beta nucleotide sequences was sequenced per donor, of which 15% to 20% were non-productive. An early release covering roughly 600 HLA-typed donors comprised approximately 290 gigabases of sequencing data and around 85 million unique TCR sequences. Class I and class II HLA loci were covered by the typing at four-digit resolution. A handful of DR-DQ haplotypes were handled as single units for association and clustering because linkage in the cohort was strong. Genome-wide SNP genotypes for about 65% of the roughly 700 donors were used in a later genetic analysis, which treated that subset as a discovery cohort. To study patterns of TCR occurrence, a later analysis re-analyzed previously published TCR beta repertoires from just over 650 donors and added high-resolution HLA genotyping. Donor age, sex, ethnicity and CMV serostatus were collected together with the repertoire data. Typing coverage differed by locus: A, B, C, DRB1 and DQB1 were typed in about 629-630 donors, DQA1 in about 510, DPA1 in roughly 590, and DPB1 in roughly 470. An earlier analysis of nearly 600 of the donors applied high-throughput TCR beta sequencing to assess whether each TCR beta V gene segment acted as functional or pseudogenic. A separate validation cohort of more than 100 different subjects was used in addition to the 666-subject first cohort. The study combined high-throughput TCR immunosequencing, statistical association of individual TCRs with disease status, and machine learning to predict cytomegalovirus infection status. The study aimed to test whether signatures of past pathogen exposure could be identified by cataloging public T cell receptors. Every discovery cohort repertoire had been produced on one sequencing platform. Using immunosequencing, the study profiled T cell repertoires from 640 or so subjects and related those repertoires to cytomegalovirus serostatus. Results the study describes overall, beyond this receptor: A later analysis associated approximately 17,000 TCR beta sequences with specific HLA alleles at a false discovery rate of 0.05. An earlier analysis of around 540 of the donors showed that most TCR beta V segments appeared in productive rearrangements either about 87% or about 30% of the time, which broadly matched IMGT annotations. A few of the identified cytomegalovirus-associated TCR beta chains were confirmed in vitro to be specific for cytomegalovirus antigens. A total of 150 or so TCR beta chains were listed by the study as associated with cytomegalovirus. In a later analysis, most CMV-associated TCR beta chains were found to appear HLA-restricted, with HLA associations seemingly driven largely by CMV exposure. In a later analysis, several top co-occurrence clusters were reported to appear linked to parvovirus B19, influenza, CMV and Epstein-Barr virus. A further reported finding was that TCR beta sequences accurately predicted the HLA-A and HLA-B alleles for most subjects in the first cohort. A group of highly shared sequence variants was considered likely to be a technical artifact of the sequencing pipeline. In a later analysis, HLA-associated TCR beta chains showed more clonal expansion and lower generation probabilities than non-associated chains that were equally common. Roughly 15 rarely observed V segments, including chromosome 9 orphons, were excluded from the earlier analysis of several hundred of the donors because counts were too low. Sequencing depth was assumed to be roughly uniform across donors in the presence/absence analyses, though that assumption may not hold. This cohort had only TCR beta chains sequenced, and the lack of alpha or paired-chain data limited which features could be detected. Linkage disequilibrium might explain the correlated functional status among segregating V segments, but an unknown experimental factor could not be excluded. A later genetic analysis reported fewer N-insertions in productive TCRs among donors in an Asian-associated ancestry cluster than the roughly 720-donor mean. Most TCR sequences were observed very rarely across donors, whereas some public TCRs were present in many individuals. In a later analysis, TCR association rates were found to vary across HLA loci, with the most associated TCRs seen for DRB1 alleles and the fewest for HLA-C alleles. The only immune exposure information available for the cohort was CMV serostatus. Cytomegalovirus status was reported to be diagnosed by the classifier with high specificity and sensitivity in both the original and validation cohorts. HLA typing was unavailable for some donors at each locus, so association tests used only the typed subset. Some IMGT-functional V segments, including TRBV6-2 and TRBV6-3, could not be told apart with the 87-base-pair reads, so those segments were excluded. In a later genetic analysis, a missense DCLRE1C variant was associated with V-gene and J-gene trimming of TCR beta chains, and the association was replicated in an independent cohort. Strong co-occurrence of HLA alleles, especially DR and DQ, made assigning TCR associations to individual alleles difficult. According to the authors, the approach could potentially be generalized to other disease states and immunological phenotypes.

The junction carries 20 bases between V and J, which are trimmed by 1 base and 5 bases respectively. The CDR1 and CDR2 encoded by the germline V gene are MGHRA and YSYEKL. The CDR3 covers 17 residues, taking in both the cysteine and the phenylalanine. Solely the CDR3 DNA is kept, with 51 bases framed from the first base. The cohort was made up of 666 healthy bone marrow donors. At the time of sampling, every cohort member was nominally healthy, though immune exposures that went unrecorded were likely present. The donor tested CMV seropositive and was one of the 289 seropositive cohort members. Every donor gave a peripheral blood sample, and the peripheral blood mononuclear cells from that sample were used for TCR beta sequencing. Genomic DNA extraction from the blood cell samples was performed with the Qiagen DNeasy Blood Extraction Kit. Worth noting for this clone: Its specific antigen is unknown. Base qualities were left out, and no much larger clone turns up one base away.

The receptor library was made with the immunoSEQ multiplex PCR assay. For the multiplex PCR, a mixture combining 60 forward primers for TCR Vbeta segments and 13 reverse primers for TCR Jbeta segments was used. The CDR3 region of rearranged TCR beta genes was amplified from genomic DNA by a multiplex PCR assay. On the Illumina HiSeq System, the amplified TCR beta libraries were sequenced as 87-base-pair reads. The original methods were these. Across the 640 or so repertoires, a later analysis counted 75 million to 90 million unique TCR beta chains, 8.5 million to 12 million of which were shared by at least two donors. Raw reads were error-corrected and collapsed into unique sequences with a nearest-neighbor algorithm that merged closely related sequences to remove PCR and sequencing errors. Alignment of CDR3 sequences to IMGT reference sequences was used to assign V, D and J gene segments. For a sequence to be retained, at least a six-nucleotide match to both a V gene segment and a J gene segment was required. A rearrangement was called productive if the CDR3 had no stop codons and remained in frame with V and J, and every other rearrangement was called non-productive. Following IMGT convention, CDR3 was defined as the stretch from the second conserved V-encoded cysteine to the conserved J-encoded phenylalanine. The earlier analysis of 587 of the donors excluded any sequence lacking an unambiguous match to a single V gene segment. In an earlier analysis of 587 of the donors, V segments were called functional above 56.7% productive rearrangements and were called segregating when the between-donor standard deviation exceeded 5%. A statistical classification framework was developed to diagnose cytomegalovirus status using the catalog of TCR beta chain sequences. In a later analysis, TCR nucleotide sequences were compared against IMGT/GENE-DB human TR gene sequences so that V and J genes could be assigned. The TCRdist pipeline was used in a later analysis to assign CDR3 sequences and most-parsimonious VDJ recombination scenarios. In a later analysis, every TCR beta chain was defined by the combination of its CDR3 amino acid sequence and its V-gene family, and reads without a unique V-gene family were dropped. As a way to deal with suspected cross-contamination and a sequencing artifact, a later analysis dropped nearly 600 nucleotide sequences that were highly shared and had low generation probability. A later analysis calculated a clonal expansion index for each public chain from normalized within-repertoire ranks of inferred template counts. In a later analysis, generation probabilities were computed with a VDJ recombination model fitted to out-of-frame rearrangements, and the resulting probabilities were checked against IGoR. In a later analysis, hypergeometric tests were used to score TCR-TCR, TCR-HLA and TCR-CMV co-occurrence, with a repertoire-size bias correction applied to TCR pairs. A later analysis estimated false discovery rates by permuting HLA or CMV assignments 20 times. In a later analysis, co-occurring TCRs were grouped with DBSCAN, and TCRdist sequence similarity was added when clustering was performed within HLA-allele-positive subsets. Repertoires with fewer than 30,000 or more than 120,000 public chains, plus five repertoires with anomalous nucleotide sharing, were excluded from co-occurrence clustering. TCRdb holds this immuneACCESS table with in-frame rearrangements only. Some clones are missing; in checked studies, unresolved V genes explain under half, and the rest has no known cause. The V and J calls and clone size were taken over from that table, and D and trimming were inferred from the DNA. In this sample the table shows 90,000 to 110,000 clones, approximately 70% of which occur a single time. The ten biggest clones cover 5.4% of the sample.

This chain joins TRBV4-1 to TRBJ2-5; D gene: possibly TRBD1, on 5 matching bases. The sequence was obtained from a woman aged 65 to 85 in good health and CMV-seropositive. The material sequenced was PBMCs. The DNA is TGCGCCAGCAGCCAAGCCCGTACCGGCACAGGTGGTGAGACCCAGTACTTC. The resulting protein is CASSQARTGTGGETQYF.